Given below is one T cell receptor beta chain in context. Its matching antigen is unknown. Trimming removed 7 bases at V and 11 bases at J, with 17 bases between. There are 12 residues in the CDR3. Sample-barcoded 5' priming and a J-beta primer mix drove a second PCR of 7 to 11 cycles. From the 5' RACE reads, TCRdb called clonotypes with MiXCR, one entry per CDR3 protein. The repertoire holds 1.8 million or so distinct CDR3 sequences, roughly two fifths seen once, with 23% in the top ten. The data originate from a study of blood T cells in healthy people across ages. Study conclusions and caveats: Per million T cells, TCR beta diversity dropped roughly linearly as age increased.

The TCR comes from a human donor in good health. The sample was blood. The V call is TRBV12-3 or TRBV12-4, the J call TRBJ1-2; D gene ambiguous. The CDR3 loop is CASKSLDRGYTF. In DNA, the CDR3 is TGTGCCAGCAAATCGTTGGACCGTGGGTACACCTTC.